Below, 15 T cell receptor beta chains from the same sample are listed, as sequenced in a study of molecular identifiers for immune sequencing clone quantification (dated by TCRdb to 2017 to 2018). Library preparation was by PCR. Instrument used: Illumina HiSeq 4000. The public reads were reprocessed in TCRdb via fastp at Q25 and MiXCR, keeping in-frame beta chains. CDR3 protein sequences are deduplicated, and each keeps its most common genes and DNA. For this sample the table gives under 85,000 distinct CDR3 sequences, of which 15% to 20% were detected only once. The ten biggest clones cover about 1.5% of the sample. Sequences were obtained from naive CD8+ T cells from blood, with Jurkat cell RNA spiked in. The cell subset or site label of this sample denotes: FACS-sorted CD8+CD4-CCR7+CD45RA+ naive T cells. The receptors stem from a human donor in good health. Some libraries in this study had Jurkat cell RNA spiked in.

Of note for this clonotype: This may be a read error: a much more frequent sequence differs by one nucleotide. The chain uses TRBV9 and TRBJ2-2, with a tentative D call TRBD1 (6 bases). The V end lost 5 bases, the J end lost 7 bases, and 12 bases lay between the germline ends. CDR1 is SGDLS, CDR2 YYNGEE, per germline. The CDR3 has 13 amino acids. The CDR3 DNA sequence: TGTGCCAGCAGACCAGGGGCGGTCGGGGAGCTGTTTTTT. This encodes CASRPGAVGELFF.

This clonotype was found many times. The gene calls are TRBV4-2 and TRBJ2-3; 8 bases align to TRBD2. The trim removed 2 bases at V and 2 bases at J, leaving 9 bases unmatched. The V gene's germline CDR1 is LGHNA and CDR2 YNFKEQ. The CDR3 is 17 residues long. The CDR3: CASSQRAAGGNTDTQYF. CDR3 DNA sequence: TGTGCCAGCAGCCAAAGAGCGGCGGGAGGTAACACAGATACGCAGTATTTT.

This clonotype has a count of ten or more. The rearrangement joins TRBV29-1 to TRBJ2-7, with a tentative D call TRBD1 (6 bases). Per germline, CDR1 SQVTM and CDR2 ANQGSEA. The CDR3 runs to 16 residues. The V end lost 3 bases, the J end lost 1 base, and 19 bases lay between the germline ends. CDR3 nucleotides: TGCAGCGTTGATGGGACAACAAAGGGCAGGTCCTACGAGCAGTACTTC. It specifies CSVDGTTKGRSYEQYF.

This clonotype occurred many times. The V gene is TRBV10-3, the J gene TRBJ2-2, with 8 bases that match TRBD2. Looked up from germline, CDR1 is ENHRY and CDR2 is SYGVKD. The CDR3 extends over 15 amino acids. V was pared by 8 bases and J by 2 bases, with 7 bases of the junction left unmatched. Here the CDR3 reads CAIAIAGGNTGELFF. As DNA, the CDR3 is TGTGCCATCGCCATTGCGGGAGGCAACACCGGGGAGCTGTTTTTT.

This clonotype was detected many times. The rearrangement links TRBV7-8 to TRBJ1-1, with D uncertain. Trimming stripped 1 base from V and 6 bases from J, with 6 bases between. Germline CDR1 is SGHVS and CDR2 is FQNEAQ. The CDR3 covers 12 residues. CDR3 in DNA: TGTGCCAGCAGCTTAGTTGTGGCTGAAGCTTTCTTT. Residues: CASSLVVAEAFF.

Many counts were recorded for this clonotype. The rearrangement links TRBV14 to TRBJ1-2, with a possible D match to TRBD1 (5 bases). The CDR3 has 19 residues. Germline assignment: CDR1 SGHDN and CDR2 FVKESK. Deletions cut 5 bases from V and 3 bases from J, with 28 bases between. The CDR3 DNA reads TGTGCCAGCAGCGATCCTTACAAGACGCCGGGGGAGTTAGACTATGGCTACACCTTC. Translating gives CASSDPYKTPGELDYGYTF.

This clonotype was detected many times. The CDR3 region is CASSQEGSLDNEQFF. The CDR3 coding sequence is TGCGCCAGCAGCCAGGAGGGGTCCTTGGACAATGAGCAGTTCTTC. The chain links TRBV4-3 to TRBJ2-1, with D perhaps matching TRBD2 (6 bases). The CDR3 is made up of 15 amino acids. V shed 3 bases and J shed 5 bases, with 14 bases lying between them. The germline V gene encodes CDR1 LGHNA and CDR2 YSLEER.

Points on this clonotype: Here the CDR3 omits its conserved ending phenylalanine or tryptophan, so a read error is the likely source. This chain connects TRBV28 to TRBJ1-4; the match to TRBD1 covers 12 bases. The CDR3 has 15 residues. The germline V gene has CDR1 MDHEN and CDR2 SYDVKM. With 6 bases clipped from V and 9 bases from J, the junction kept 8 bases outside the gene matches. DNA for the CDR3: TGTGCCAGCAGGGGGGACAGGGGGCCCCATCAAAAACTGTTTATT. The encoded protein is CASRGDRGPHQKLFI.

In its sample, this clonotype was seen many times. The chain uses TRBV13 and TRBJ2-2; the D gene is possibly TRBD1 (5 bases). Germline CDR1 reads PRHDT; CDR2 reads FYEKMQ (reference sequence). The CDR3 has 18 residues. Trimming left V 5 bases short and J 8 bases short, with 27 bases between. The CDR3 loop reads CASSESLRGLSKTGELFF. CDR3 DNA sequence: TGTGCCAGCAGCGAATCTTTAAGGGGTCTCTCAAAAACGGGGGAGCTGTTTTTT.

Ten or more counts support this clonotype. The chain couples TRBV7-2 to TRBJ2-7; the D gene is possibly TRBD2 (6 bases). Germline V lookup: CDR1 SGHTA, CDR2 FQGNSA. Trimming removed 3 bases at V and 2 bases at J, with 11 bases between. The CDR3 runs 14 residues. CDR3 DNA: TGTGCCAGCAGCTTTAGCGGAAGCGCCTACGAGCAGTACTTC. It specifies CASSFSGSAYEQYF.

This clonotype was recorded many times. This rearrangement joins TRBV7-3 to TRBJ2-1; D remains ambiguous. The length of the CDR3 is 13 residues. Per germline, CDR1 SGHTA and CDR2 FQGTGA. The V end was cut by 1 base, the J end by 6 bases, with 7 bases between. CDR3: CASSLSGRNEQFF. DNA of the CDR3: TGTGCCAGCAGCTTAAGCGGACGCAATGAGCAGTTCTTC.

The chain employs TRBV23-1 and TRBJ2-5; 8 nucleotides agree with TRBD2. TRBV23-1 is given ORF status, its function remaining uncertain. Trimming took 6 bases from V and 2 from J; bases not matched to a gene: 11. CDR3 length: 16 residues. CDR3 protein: CASRGGVAGSQETQYF. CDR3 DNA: TGCGCCAGCAGGGGGGGGGTAGCGGGGTCACAAGAGACCCAGTACTTC.

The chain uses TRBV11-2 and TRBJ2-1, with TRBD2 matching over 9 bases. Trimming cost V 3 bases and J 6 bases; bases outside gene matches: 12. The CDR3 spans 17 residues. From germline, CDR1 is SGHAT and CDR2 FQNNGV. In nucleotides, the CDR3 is TGTGCCAGCAGCTTCCCGGATTGGCGGGAGGGCCTCAATGAGCAGTTCTTC. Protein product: CASSFPDWREGLNEQFF. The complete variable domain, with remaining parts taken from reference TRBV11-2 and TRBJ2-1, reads EAGVAQSPRYKIIEKRQSVAFWCNPISGHATLYWYQQILGQGPKLLIQFQNNGVVDDSQLPKDRFSAERLKGVDSTLKIQPAKLEDSAVYLCASSFPDWREGLNEQFFGPGTRLTVL.

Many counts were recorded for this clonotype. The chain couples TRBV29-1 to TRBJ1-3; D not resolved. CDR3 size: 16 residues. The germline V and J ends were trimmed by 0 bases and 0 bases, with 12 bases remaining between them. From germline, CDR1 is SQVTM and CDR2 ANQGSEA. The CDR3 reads CSVEDVTRGSGNTIYF. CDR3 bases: TGCAGCGTTGAAGATGTGACCCGAGGCTCTGGAAACACCATATATTTT.

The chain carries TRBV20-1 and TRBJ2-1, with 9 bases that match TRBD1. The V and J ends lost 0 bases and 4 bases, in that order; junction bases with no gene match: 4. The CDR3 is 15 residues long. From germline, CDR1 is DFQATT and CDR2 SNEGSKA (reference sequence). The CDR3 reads CSARDEDRGYNEQFF. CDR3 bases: TGCAGTGCTAGAGATGAGGACAGGGGTTACAATGAGCAGTTCTTC.